This T cell receptor (beta chain) was captured in a study of vaccination and CD4 T cells after COVID-19. An Oncomine TCR Beta short-read assay was used to sequence the DNA from cultured CD4+ T cells. TCRdb redid the calling of the PCR reads with MiXCR, one entry per CDR3 protein. The sample contains roughly 3,400 distinct CDR3 sequences, nearly 25% of which appear only once. As for treatment: roughly 11-day PBMC culture with coronavirus spike peptide pools or control peptides (ViraFEST assay). The unexposed donor's CD4+ T cells were collected before the COVID-19 pandemic (2011-2018). Negative selection recovered the CD4+ T cells once they had spent 10 days in culture. CDR3 length: 17 amino acids. Looked up from germline, CDR1 is KGHSH and CDR2 is LQKENI. The V and J ends lost 0 bases and 1 base respectively, with 15 bases between them. This clonotype was counted a few times. Its antigen is currently unknown.

This rearrangement joins TRBV18 to TRBJ1-1; tentatively, D is TRBD1 (6 bases). Sequencing was done on a sample of CD4+ T cells from blood, cultured in vitro. The clonotype originates from a human donor in good health. CDR3 DNA sequence: TGTGCCAGCTCACCACCGGGGGGCCCGGGGAGGAACACTGAAGCTTTCTTT. Protein product: CASSPPGGPGRNTEAFF.